This is a list of T cell receptor beta chains from one sample in a study of OX40 agonist ivuxolimab in advanced cancers. Generated by immunoSEQ multiplex PCR, the TCRdb table keeps only in-frame clones and is missing some. The sample has approximately 34,000 clones; about 76% are singletons. The source was CD4+ or CD8+ T cells sorted from blood, collected in a trial of the OX40 agonist ivuxolimab. The receptors stem from an adult with an advanced solid tumor such as melanoma, head and neck, liver or kidney cancer. The conserved cysteine and the conserved F or W are not part of the CDR3 here. The D gene is left open where the match is weak. Clone size is given for some rows only: seen once, a few or many times, or a class if the clone is expanded.

d_call v_call clone_size cdr3_aa
TRBD2 TRBV2 - ASSELAGGSYNEQF
- TRBV20-1 - SARWGNTQY
- TRBV5-4 - ASSRHSTDTQY
- TRBV4-1 - ASSPIAVDTQY
- TRBV10-3 - AISESWNEQF
- TRBV7-2 few ASSSYTGGYT
TRBD2 TRBV15 few ATSRAGLAGRDEQF
- TRBV19 - ASRRWGGDSGANVLT
- TRBV15 - ATSRGTSQMNTEAF
TRBD1 TRBV10-3 - AIGTGKETQY
TRBD2 TRBV6-1 - ASRASGSSEQF
TRBD1 TRBV5-1 - ASSSGQGGSPLH
TRBD2 TRBV28 - ASSPAGTWGQY
- TRBV7-6 - ASSLAVTGGVQY
- TRBV5-4 - ASSRELRGGAEAF
TRBD2 TRBV18 - ASSPILAGQGGNEQY
- TRBV4-1 - ASSQENGLSDEQY
- TRBV7-2 - ASSTGVEAF
- TRBV28 few ASRPVGSNQPQH
- TRBV5-6 - ASSLYTVSYEQY
TRBD1 TRBV2 - ASRYGQGNQPQH
TRBD1 TRBV29-1 - SVVVGAGGSKNIQY
TRBD2 TRBV11-1 - ASSRLAGGTYEQY
- TRBV11-2 - ASRLDMAGNTEAF
TRBD1 TRBV5-1 - ASSLRTGSSNTEAF
- TRBV2 - ASSSGIPSYEQY
- TRBV11-1 once ASSPEGLSGHT
TRBD2 TRBV12-5 few ASGLVFERGGNTGELF